The 24 T cell receptor beta chains given below trace back to one sample, sequenced in a study of T cell responses to AZD1222 COVID-19 vaccine. The data were produced by immunoSEQ multiplex PCR, yet TCRdb's version contains in-frame clones alone and is incomplete. The sample holds tens of thousands of clones, 70% to 90% seen once. The sample consisted of peripheral blood, taken 28 days after the second AZD1222 dose. The receptor set was obtained from an adult who received the AZD1222 COVID-19 vaccine.

The rearrangement links TRBV27 to TRBJ1-1, with D unresolved. V was shortened by 3 bases and J by 1 base, with 9 bases between the two germline ends. The CDR3 spans 14 residues. Germline assignment: CDR1 MNHEY and CDR2 SMNVEV (reference sequence). The CDR3 here is CASSFRGSNTEAFF. The CDR3 DNA reads as TGTGCCAGCAGTTTCCGGGGTTCGAACACTGAAGCTTTCTTT.

The CDR3: CASTARFLYEQYF. The CDR3 nucleotides are TGTGCCAGCACGGCGAGGTTTCTCTACGAGCAGTACTTC. This sequence joins TRBV12-3 or TRBV12-4 and TRBJ2-7; no definite D call. V gave up 7 bases and J gave up 3 bases, with 13 bases separating them. The CDR3 totals 13 residues.

The sample holds one count of this clone. The chain couples TRBV11-3 to TRBJ2-3; D remains unclear. The V gene's germline CDR1 is SGHNT and CDR2 YENEEA. CDR3 length: 13 amino acids. The V end lost 2 bases, the J end lost 3 bases, and 6 bases lay between the germline ends. CDR3 nucleotide sequence: TGTGCCAGCAGCTTATACGGGACAGATACGCAGTATTTT. Residues: CASSLYGTDTQYF.

The CDR3 reads CASSTPQQGRNYGYTF. For the CDR3, the DNA is TGTGCCAGTAGTACCCCCCAACAAGGGAGGAACTATGGCTACACCTTC. The chain carries TRBV19 and TRBJ1-2; D not resolved. The CDR3 covers 16 residues. The V end lost 4 bases, the J end lost 2 bases, and 17 bases lay between the germline ends. The germline gives CDR1 LNHDA, CDR2 SQIVND (reference sequence).

CDR3 region: CASSPGRRTETQYF. The DNA for the CDR3 is TGCGCCAGCAGCCCCGGTAGAAGGACAGAGACCCAGTACTTC. V gene TRBV5-1 combines with J gene TRBJ2-5; unclear D gene. V was trimmed by 4 bases and J by 4 bases, leaving 14 bases between them. The CDR3 length is 14 residues. Germline assignment: CDR1 SGHRS and CDR2 YFSETQ.

This chain joins TRBV9 and TRBJ2-6; D unresolved. V was trimmed by 0 bases and J by 2 bases, leaving 6 bases between them. This CDR3 comprises 15 residues. Germline lookup yields CDR1 SGDLS and CDR2 YYNGEE. CDR3 DNA: TGTGCCAGCAGCGTAGTAATAGCTGGGGCCAACGTCCTGACTTTC. Its protein is CASSVVIAGANVLTF.

The chain recombines TRBV19 with TRBJ2-1; no reliable D call. CDR1 is LNHDA, CDR2 SQIVND, per germline (reference sequence). CDR3 length: 12 residues. Between the trimmed V and J ends, which lost 1 base and 10 bases, there was a span of 8 bases. The CDR3 nucleotides read TGTGCCAGTAGTATAGGCGAGGTGGAGCAGTTCTTC. Residues: CASSIGEVEQFF.

In nucleotides, the CDR3 is TGTGCCAGCAGCTTGCTGGAGCCCCAGCATTTT. It yields the protein CASSLLEPQHF. This rearrangement joins TRBV5-8 to TRBJ1-5; D is ambiguous. The CDR3 length is 11 residues. Germline V gene data show CDR1 as SGHTS and CDR2 as YDEGEE. V gave up 1 base and J gave up 8 bases, with 4 bases separating them.

The chain combines TRBV27 with TRBJ2-1; D is unresolved. There are 11 residues in the CDR3. The ends were cut back, 6 bases at V and 8 bases at J, with 8 bases in the middle. The V gene's germline CDR1 is MNHEY and CDR2 SMNVEV (reference sequence). This chain's CDR3 is CASRSGDEQFF. In DNA, the CDR3 is TGTGCCAGCAGGTCCGGAGATGAGCAGTTCTTC.

The chain uses TRBV5-1 and TRBJ2-7; 7 bases match TRBD1. The CDR3 is 14 residues long. J lost 1 base, V lost 0 bases, and 1 base had no gene match. The V gene's germline CDR1 is SGHRS and CDR2 YFSETQ. CDR3 coding DNA: TGCGCCAGCAGCTTGGCAGGGGGTTCCTACGAGCAGTACTTC. Translating gives CASSLAGGSYEQYF. Complete variable domain (other parts from reference TRBV5-1 and TRBJ2-7): KAGVTQTPRYLIKTRGQQVTLSCSPISGHRSVSWYQQTPGQGLQFLFEYFSETQRNKGNFPGRFSGRQFSNSRSEMNVSTLELGDSALYLCASSLAGGSYEQYFGPGTRLTVT.

The rearrangement uses TRBV3-1 (or the pseudogene TRBV3-2) and TRBJ1-5; no clear D. Looked up from germline, CDR1 is LGHDT and CDR2 is YNNKEL (reference sequence). The CDR3 extends over 15 amino acids. The V and J ends lost 0 bases and 6 bases respectively, with 12 bases between them. The CDR3 loop is CASSQDRFPTQPQHF. In DNA, the CDR3 is TGTGCCAGCAGCCAAGATAGATTCCCGACTCAGCCCCAGCATTTT.

This clone has just one count. This rearrangement joins TRBV18 to TRBJ2-1, with 8 bases aligning to TRBD2. Germline-derived CDR1 and CDR2 are KGHSH and LQKENI. V was clipped by 6 bases and J by 8 bases; unmatched bases: 3. This CDR3 spans 12 amino acids. The CDR3 is CASSRRGDEQFF. The CDR3 coding sequence is TGTGCCAGCTCGCGGCGGGGGGATGAGCAGTTCTTC.

This clone was counted a single time. The chain combines TRBV12-3 or TRBV12-4 with TRBJ2-7, with D unresolved. With 6 bases removed from V and 5 bases from J, the gap between germline ends came to 14 bases. The CDR3 loop spans 13 amino acids. The CDR3 loop reads CASRVGPHDEQYF. DNA of the CDR3: TGTGCCAGCAGGGTCGGACCCCACGACGAGCAGTACTTC.

The genes are TRBV7-8 and TRBJ2-7; TRBD1 or TRBD2 may be the D gene (5 bases each). V was cut by 1 base and J by 3 bases, with 19 bases left in between. This CDR3 region has 17 residues. The V gene's germline CDR1 is SGHVS and CDR2 FQNEAQ. The CDR3: CASSLGGPGARYYEQYF. CDR3 nucleotide sequence: TGTGCCAGCAGCTTAGGGGGACCGGGCGCCCGATACTACGAGCAGTACTTC.

V usage is TRBV6-2 or TRBV6-3 and J usage is TRBJ2-7; D remains ambiguous. The CDR3 covers 13 residues. Germline CDR1 and CDR2: MNHEY and SVGEGT. V dropped 5 bases and J dropped 0 bases, with 8 bases sitting between them. CDR3 residues: CASSLGNSYEQYF. CDR3 in DNA: TGTGCCAGCAGTCTAGGAAACTCCTACGAGCAGTACTTC.

J is TRBJ1-4 and V is TRBV9; D unclear. Germline CDR1 reads SGDLS; CDR2 reads YYNGEE. The CDR3 totals 15 residues. Trimming pared 0 bases from V and 4 bases from J, leaving 10 bases between. The CDR3 DNA reads TGTGCCAGCAGCGTAGGCCGGACCTTTAATGAAAAACTGTTTTTT. Translation: CASSVGRTFNEKLFF.

The chain links TRBV7-3 to TRBJ2-1, with TRBD2 matching over 12 bases. V shed 6 bases, J shed 4 bases, and the junction held 7 bases outside the gene matches. The CDR3 contains 16 residues. The germline V gene encodes CDR1 SGHTA and CDR2 FQGTGA. This CDR3 reads CASSASGRASYNEQFF. CDR3 bases: TGTGCCAGCAGTGCTAGCGGGAGGGCCTCTTACAATGAGCAGTTCTTC.

The chain joins TRBV19 to TRBJ2-3; 14 positions agree with TRBD2. V was pared by 1 base and J by 5 bases, with 14 bases of the junction left unmatched. CDR3 length: 20 amino acids. Germline values: CDR1 LNHDA, CDR2 SQIVND (reference sequence). The CDR3 protein is CASSIGRTSGRLEFKDTQYF. DNA of the CDR3: TGTGCCAGTAGTATAGGGCGGACTAGCGGGAGGCTAGAGTTCAAAGATACGCAGTATTTT.

The chain combines TRBV5-1 with TRBJ2-7, with TRBD2 as a possible D gene (6 bases). Per germline, CDR1 SGHRS and CDR2 YFSETQ. Trimming removed 0 bases from V and 1 base from J, with 14 bases in between. CDR3 length: 16 residues. The chain's CDR3 is CASSLGGGGTSYEQYF. The DNA for the CDR3 is TGCGCCAGCAGCTTGGGTGGTGGGGGGACGTCCTACGAGCAGTACTTC.

V and J are TRBV19 and TRBJ1-5; D may be TRBD1 (5 bases). Germline lookup yields CDR1 LNHDA and CDR2 SQIVND (reference sequence). CDR3 length equals 12 residues. Trimming took off 10 bases at V and 9 bases at J, with 16 bases between the two ends. CDR3 DNA: TGTGCCATAAGGGGAAGTCGGGGGCCCCAGCATTTT. Its translation is CAIRGSRGPQHF.

This chain links TRBV6-6 with TRBJ2-1; 15 positions agree with TRBD2. Germline values: CDR1 MNHNY, CDR2 SVGAGI (reference sequence). The trim removed 6 bases at V and 1 base at J, leaving 13 bases unmatched. This CDR3 is 20 amino acids long. The CDR3 sequence: CASSPGTSGRLPVSYNEQFF. CDR3 bases: TGTGCCAGCAGCCCGGGGACTAGCGGGAGGCTGCCTGTATCCTACAATGAGCAGTTCTTC.

The rearrangement links TRBV13 to TRBJ2-3, with TRBD2 matching 9 bases. Germline CDR1 PRHDT, CDR2 FYEKMQ (reference sequence). The CDR3 has 16 residues. V dropped 2 bases and J dropped 4; count of bases not matched to a gene: 7. The CDR3 loop is CASSLRAGGSADTQYF. DNA of the CDR3: TGTGCCAGCAGCTTACGAGCGGGAGGATCAGCAGATACGCAGTATTTT.

This clone has only one observation. The chain has TRBV5-8 and TRBJ1-2; possible D gene TRBD1, 5 bases. Trimming removed 6 bases at V and 4 bases at J, with 10 bases between. The CDR3 extends over 12 amino acids. Germline values: CDR1 SGHTS, CDR2 YDEGEE. CDR3 protein: CASNRGGYGYTF. CDR3 coding DNA: TGTGCCAGCAATCGGGGGGGCTATGGCTACACCTTC.

The V gene is TRBV19, the J gene TRBJ2-7; 7 bases match TRBD1. The CDR3 is made up of 15 amino acids. V lost 4 bases to trimming and J lost 0 bases; unmatched junction nucleotides: 6. Germline CDR1 and CDR2: LNHDA and SQIVND (reference sequence). CDR3 sequence (DNA): TGTGCCAGTAGTACAGGGGACAGTAGCTCCTACGAGCAGTACTTC. Amino acids: CASSTGDSSSYEQYF.